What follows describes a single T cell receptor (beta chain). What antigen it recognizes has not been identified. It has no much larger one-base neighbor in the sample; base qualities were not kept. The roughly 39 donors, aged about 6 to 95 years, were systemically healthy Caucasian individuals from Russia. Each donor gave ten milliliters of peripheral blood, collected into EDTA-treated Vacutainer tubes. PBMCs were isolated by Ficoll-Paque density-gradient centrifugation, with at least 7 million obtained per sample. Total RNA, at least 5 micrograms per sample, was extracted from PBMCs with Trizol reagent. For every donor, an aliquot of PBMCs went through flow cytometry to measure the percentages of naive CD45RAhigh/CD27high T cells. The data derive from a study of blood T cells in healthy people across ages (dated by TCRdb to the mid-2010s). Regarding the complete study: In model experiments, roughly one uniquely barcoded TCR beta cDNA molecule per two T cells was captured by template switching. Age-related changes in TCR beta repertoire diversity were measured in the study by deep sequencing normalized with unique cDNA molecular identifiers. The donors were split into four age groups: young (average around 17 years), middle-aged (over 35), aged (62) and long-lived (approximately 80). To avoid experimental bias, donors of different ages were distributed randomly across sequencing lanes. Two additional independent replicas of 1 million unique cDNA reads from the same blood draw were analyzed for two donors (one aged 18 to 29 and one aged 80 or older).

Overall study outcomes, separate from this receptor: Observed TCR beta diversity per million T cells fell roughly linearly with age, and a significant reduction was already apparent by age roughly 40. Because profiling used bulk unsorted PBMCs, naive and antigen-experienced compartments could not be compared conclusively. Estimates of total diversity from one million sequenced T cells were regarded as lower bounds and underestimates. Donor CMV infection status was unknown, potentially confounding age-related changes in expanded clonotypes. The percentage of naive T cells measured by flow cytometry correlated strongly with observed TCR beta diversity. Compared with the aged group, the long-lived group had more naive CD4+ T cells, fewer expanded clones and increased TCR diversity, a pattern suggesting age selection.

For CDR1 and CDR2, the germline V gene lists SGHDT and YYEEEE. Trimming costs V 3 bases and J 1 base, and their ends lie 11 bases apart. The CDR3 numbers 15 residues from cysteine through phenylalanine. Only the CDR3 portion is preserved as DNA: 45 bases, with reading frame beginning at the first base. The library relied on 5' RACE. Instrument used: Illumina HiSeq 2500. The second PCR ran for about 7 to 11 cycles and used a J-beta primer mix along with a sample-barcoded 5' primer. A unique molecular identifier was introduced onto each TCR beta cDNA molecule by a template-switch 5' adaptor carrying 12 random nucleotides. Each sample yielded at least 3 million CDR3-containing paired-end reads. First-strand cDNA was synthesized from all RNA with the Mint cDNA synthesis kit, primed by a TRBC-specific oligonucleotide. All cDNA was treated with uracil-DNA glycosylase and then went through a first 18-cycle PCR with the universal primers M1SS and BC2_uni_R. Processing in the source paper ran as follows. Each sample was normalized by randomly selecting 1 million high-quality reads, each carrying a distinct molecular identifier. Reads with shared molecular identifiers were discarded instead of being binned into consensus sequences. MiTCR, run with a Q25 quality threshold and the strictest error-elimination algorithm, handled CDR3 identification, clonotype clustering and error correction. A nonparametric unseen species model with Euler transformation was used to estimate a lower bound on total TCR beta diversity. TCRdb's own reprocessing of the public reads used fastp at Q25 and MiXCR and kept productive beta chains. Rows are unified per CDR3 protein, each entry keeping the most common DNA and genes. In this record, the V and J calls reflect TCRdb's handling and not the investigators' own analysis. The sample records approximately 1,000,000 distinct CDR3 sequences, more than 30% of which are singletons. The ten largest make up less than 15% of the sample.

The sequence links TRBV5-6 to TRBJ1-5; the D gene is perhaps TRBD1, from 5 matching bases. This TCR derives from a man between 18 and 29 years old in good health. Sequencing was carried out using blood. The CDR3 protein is CASSWARASNQPQHF. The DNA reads TGTGCCAGCAGCTGGGCCAGGGCAAGCAATCAGCCCCAGCATTTT.